Presented here are 5 T cell receptor beta chains from one specimen sequenced in a study of blood T cell repertoires in COVID-19. Sequencing used immunoSEQ multiplex PCR; TCRdb keeps in-frame clones, though not all of them. The table has about 180,000 clones, 85% seen once. The material sequenced was PBMCs or T cells enriched from blood (not recorded which). The origin of the receptors is a man aged 35-49 years who had recovered from COVID-19.

The CDR3 coding sequence is TGTGCCAGCAACGGGGACAGCGTGAACTATGGCTACACCTTC. Encoded protein: CASNGDSVNYGYTF. The gene calls are TRBV7-9 and TRBJ1-2, with TRBD1 identical over 7 bases. Per the germline V gene, CDR1 is SEHNR and CDR2 is FQNEAQ (reference sequence). The CDR3 is 14 amino acids. J was trimmed by 2 bases and V by 7 bases; bases with no gene match: 7.

The rearrangement uses TRBV19 and TRBJ2-7, with 8 bases identical to TRBD2. V was clipped by 8 bases and J by 0 bases; unmatched bases: 9. Germline V gives CDR1 LNHDA, CDR2 SQIVND (reference sequence). The CDR3 is made up of 15 amino acids. CDR3 in DNA: TGTGCCAGTTGCCCCGGGGGGGCGAACTCCTACGAGCAGTACTTC. It is translated as CASCPGGANSYEQYF.

The chain combines TRBV9 with TRBJ2-1; TRBD1 matches 12 bases. Germline CDR1 SGDLS, CDR2 YYNGEE. Germline trimming cut 0 bases from V and 10 bases from J; bases unmatched to any gene: 5. The CDR3 has 15 amino acids. The CDR3 sequence: CASSVGGTGGGEQFF. The CDR3 DNA reads as TGTGCCAGCAGCGTAGGAGGGACAGGGGGCGGGGAGCAGTTCTTC.

This chain joins TRBV11-2 and TRBJ2-5; D might be TRBD1 (6 bases). CDR1 is SGHAT, CDR2 FQNNGV, per germline. The CDR3 length is 13 residues. Trimming removed 4 bases at V and 8 bases at J, with 14 bases between. The CDR3 region is CASSSDRLSTQYF. The CDR3 bases are TGTGCCAGCAGCTCAGACAGGCTCAGCACCCAGTACTTC.

J is TRBJ2-4 and V is TRBV30, with TRBD2 as a possible D gene (7 bases). Germline V gene data show CDR1 as GTSNPN and CDR2 as SVGIG (reference sequence). The CDR3 has 15 amino acids. V dropped 7 bases and J dropped 0 bases, with 16 bases sitting between them. The CDR3: CAFGRGGLAKNIQYF. For the CDR3, the DNA is TGTGCCTTTGGAAGGGGGGGGCTAGCCAAAAACATTCAGTACTTC. The full variable domain, with the rest looked up from reference TRBV30 and TRBJ2-4, is SQTIHQWPATLVQPVGSPLSLECTVEGTSNPNLYWYRQAAGRGLQLLFYSVGIGQISSEVPQNLSASRPQDRQFILSSKKLLLSDSGFYLCAFGRGGLAKNIQYFGAGTRLSVL.